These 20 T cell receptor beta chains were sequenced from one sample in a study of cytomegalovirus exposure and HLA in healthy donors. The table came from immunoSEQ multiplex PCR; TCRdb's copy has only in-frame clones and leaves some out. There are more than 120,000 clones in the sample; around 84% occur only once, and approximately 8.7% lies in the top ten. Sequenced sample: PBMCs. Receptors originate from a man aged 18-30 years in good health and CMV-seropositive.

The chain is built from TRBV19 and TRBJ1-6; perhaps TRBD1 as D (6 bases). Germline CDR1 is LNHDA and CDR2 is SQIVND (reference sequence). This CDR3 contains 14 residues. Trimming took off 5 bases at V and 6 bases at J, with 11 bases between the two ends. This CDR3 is CASSLQGSNSPLHF. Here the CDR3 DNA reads TGTGCCAGTAGTCTACAGGGCAGTAATTCACCCCTCCACTTT.

The CDR3 region is CASSIYRNTEAFF. The CDR3 DNA reads TGTGCCAGCAGCATCTACAGGAACACTGAAGCTTTCTTT. V and J are TRBV11-3 and TRBJ1-1, with unresolved D. V shed 5 bases and J shed 1 base, with 8 bases lying between them. Germline CDR1 SGHNT, CDR2 YENEEA. The length of the CDR3 is 13 residues.

This chain's CDR3 is CASSPQGAASRQGHGYTF. The DNA of the CDR3 is TGTGCCAGCAGCCCCCAGGGGGCAGCAAGTCGCCAGGGGCATGGCTACACCTTC. This chain links TRBV5-5 with TRBJ1-2, with TRBD1 identical over 8 bases. CDR3 length: 18 residues. The V segment lost 4 bases and the J segment 6 bases; nucleotides outside the gene matches: 20. The germline V gene encodes CDR1 SGHKS and CDR2 YYEKEE (reference sequence).

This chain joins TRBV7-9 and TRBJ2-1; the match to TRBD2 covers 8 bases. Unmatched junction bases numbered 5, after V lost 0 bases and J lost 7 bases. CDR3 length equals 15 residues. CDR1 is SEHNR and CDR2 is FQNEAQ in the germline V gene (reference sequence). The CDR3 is CASSLASGSANEQFF. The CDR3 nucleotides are TGTGCCAGCAGCTTAGCCAGCGGGAGCGCTAATGAGCAGTTCTTC. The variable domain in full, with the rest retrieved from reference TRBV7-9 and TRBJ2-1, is DTGVSQNPRHKITKRGQNVTFRCDPISEHNRLYWYRQTLGQGPEFLTYFQNEAQLEKSRLLSDRFSAERPKGSFSTLEIQRTEQGDSAMYLCASSLASGSANEQFFGPGTRLTVL.

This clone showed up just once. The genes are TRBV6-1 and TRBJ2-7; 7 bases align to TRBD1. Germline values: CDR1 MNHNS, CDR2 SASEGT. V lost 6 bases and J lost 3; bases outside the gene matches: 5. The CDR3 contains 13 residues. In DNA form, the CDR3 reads TGTGCCAGCAGGCCGGGACAGAACTACGAGCAGTACTTC. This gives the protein CASRPGQNYEQYF.

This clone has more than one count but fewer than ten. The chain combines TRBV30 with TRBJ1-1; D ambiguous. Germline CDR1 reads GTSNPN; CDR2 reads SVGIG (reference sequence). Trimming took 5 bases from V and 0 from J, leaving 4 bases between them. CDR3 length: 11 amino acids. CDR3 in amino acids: CAWVMNTEAFF. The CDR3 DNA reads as TGTGCCTGGGTAATGAACACTGAAGCTTTCTTT.

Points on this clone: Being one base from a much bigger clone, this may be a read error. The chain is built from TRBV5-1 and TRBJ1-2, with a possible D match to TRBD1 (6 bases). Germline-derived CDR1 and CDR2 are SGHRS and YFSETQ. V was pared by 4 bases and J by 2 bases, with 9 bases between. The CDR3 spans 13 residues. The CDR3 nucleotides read TGCGCCAGCAGCCCCGGACAGAACTATGGCTACACCTTC. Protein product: CASSPGQNYGYTF.

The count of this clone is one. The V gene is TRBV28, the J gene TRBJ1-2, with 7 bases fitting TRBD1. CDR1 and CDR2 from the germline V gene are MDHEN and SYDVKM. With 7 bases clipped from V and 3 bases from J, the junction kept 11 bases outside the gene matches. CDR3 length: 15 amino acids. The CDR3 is CASTLGYRGDYGYTF. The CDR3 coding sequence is TGTGCCAGCACCCTAGGGTACAGGGGTGACTATGGCTACACCTTC.

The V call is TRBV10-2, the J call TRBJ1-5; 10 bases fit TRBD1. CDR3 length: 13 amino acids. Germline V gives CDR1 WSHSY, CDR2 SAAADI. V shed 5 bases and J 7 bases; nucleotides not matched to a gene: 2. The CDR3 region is CASSRDRGQPQHF. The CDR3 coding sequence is TGCGCCAGCAGTCGGGACAGGGGACAGCCCCAGCATTTT.

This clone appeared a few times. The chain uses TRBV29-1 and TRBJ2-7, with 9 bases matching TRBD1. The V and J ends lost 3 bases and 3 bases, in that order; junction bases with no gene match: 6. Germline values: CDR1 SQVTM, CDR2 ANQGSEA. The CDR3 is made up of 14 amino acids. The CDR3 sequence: CSVEGQGIDYEQYF. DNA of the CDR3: TGCAGCGTTGAGGGACAGGGAATTGACTACGAGCAGTACTTC.

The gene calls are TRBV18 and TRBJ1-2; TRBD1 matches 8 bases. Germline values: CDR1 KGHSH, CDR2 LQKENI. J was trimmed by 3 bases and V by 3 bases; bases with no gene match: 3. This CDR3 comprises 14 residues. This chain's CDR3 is CASSPTGDDYGYTF. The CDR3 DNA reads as TGTGCCAGCTCACCGACAGGGGATGACTATGGCTACACCTTC.

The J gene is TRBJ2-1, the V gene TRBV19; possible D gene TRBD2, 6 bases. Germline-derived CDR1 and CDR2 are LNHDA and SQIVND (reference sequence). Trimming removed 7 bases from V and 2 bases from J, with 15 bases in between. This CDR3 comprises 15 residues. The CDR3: CASKETGVTYNEQFF. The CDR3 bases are TGTGCCAGTAAGGAAACGGGAGTCACCTACAATGAGCAGTTCTTC. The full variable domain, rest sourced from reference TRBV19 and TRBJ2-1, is DGGITQSPKYLFRKEGQNVTLSCEQNLNHDAMYWYRQDPGQGLRLIYYSQIVNDFQKGDIAEGYSVSREKKESFPLTVTSAQKNPTAFYLCASKETGVTYNEQFFGPGTRLTVL.

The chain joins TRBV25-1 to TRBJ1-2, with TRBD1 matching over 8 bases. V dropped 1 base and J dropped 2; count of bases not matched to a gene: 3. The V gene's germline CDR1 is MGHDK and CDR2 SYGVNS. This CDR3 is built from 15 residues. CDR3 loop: CASSELDRDNYGYTF. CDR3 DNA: TGTGCCAGCAGTGAATTGGACAGGGACAACTATGGCTACACCTTC.

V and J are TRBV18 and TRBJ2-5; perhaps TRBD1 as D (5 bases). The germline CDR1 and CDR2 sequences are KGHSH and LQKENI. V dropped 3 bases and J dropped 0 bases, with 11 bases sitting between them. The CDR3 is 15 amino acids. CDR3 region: CASSPPAGYQETQYF. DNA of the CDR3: TGTGCCAGCTCACCTCCGGCAGGGTACCAAGAGACCCAGTACTTC.

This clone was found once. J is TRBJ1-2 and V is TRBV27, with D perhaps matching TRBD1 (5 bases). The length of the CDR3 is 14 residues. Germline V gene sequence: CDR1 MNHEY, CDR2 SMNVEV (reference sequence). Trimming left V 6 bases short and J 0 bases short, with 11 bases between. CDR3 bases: TGTGCCAGCAGGGGGGGAGGTTCTAACTATGGCTACACCTTC. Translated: CASRGGGSNYGYTF.

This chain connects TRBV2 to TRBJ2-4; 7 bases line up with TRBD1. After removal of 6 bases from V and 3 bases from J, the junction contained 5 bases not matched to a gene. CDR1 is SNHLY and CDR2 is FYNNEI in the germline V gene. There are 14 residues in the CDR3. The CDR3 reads CASSPDRVKNIQYF. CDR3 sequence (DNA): TGTGCCAGCAGCCCTGACAGGGTCAAAAACATTCAGTACTTC.

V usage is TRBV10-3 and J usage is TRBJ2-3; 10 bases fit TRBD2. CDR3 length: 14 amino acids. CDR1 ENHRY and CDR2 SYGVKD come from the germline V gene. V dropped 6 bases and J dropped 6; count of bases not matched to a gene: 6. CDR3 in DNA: TGTGCCATCAGCCCTAGCGGGGGTAAGGATACGCAGTATTTT. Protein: CAISPSGGKDTQYF.

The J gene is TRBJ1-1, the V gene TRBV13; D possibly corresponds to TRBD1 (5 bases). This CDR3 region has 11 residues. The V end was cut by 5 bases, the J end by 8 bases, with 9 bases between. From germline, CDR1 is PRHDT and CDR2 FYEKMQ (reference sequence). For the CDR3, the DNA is TGTGCCAGCAGCGGGCGGGGGGAAGCTTTCTTT. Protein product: CASSGRGEAFF.

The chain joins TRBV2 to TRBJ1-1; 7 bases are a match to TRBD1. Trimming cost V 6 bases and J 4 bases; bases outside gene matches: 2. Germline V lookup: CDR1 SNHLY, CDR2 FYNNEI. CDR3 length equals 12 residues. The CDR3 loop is CASRTGITEAFF. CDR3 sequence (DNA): TGTGCCAGCAGGACAGGGATCACTGAAGCTTTCTTT.

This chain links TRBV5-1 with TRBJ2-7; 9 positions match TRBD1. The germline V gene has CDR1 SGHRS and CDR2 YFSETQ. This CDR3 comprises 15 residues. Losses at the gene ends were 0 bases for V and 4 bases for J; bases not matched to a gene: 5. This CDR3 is CASSLGDRAKYEQYF. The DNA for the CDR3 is TGCGCCAGCAGCTTGGGGGACAGGGCAAAGTACGAGCAGTACTTC.